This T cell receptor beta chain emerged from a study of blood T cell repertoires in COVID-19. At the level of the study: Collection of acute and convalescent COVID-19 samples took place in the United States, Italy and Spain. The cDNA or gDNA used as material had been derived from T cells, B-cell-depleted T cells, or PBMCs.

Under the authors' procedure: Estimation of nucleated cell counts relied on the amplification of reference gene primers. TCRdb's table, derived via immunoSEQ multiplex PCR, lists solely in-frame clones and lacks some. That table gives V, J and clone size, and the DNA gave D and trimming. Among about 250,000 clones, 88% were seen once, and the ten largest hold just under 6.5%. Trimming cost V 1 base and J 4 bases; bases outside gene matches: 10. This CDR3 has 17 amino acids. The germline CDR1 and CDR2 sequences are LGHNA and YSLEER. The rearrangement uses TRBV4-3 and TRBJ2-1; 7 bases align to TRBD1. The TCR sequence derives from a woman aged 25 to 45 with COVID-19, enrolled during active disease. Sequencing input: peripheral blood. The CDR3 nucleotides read TGCGCCAGCAGCCAAGCGCTCGGGACAGCATCATACAATGAGCAGTTCTTC. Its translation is CASSQALGTASYNEQFF.